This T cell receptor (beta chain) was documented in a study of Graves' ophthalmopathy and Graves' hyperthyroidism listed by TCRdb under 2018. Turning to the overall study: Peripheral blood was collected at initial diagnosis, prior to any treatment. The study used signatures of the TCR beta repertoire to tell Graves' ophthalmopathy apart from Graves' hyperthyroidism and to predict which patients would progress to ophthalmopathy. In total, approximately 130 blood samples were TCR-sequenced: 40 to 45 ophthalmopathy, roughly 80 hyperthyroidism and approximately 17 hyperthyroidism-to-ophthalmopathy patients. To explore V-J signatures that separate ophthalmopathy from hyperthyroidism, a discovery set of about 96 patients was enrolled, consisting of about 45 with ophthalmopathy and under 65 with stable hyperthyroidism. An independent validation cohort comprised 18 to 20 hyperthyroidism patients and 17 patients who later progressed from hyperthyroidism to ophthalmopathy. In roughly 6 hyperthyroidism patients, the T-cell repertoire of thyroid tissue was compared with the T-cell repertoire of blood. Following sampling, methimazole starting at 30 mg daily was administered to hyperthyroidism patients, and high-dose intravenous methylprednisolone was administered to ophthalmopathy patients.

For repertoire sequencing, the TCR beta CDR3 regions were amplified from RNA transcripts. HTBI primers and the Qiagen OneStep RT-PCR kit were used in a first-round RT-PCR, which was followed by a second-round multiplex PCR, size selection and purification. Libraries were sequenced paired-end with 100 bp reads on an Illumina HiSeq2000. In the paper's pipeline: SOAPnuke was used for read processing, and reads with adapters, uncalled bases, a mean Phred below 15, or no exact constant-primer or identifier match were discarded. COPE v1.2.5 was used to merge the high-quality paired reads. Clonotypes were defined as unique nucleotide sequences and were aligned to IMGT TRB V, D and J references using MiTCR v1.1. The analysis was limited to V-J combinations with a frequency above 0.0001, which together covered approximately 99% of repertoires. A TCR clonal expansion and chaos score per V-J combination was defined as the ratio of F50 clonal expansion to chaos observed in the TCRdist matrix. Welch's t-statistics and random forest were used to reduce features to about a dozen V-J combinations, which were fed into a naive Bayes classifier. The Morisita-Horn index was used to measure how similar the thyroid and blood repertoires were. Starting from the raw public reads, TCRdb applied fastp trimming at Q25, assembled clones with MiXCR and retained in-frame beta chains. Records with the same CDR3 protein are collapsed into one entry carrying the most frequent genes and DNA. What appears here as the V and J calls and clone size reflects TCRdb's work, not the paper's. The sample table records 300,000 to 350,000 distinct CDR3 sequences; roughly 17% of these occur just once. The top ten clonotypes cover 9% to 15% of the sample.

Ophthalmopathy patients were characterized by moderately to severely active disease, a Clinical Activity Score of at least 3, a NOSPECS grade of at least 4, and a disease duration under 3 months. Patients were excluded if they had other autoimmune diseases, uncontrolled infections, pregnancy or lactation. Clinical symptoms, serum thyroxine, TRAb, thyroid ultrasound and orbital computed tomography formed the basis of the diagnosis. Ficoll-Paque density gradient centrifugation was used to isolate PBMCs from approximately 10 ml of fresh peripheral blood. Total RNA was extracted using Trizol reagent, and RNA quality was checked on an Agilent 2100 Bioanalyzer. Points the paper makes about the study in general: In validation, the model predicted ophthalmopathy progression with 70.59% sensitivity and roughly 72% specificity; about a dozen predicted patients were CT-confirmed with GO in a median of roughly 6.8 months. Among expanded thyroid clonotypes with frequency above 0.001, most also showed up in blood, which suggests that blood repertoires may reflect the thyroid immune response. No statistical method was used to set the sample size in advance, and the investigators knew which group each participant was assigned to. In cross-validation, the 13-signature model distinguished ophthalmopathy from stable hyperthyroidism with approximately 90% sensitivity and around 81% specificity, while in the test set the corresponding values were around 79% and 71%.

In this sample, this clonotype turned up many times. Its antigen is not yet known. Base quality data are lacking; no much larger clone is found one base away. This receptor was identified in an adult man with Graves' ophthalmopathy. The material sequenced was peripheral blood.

The CDR3 amino acid sequence is: CASSLYSSRDQPQHF. Here is the DNA: TGTGCCAGCAGCTTATACAGCTCGAGGGATCAGCCCCAGCATTTT. The sequence joins TRBV7-2 to TRBJ1-5, with an unclear D gene assignment. Trimming takes 2 bases from V and 5 bases from J, and the germline ends sit 13 bases apart. Including the terminal cysteine and phenylalanine, the CDR3 comprises 15 residues. Of all the DNA, just the CDR3 is kept, 45 bases in frame from base 1. CDR1 and CDR2 are drawn from the germline V gene: SGHTA, FQGNSA.